The T cell receptor beta chain under discussion was sequenced for a study of shared clonotypes between healthy human individuals. Libraries were prepared by immunoSEQ multiplex PCR; TCRdb keeps only in-frame clonotypes and omits some of them. The top ten hold less than 40% of the sample, which has more than 550,000 clones, roughly 88% seen once. Looked up from germline, CDR1 is SGDLS and CDR2 is YYNGEE. The V gene end was trimmed by 7 bases and the J gene end by 7 bases; junction bases not matched to a gene: 4. This CDR3 comprises 11 residues. This chain connects TRBV9 to TRBJ1-2, with 7 bases lining up with TRBD1. This receptor was taken from a man aged 18 to 30 in good health. Some clones in this sample may be carry-over from other donors' samples. The material sequenced was memory CD8+ T cells from PBMCs. Specified subset: CD45RO+ cells pooled with CCR7-negative TemRA cells. The CDR3 bases are TGTGCCAGCTGGTCAGGGGGTGGCTACACCTTC. This encodes CASWSGGGYTF.